This T cell receptor beta chain emerged from a study of blood T cell repertoires in COVID-19 (dated by TCRdb to 2018 to 2020). Concerning the study at large: The collaborator samples originated in the United States, Italy and Spain and spanned the acute and convalescent phases of COVID-19. The sample metadata nearly always contained a de-identified subject ID, COVID-19 status, age in years and sex. The repertoires were released in a freely available public database meant as a resource for research on the immune response to SARS-CoV-2. The dataset comprised deeply sampled blood TCRbeta repertoires from subjects exposed to, actively infected with, or recovered from COVID-19. HLA class I and class II types, where available, came from metadata supplied by the sample provider rather than from assay-based typing. Samples came from the ongoing ImmuneRACE study (first 160 participants) plus 1,254 subjects from 6 global collaborators. The material from the prospective study consisted of cDNA or gDNA derived from T cells, B-cell-depleted T cells, or PBMCs.

The germline V gene yields MNHEY for CDR1 and SVGAGI for CDR2. From its cysteine to its phenylalanine, the CDR3 spans 14 amino acids. CDR3 DNA only is kept here, 42 bases in frame from base 1. The V and J ends are trimmed by 0 bases and 6 bases, leaving 8 bases between them. General study outcomes and caveats: The amount of clinical and demographic metadata varied by source and participant and was provided uncurated.

Whole blood was collected in K2EDTA tubes by collaborating institutions according to the institutions' own protocols. For TCRbeta analysis, collaborators shipped samples as frozen whole blood, isolated PBMCs, or DNA extracted from either of those sample types. TCRbeta CDR3 regions were amplified from genomic DNA using the immunoSEQ Assay, a bias-controlled multiplex PCR. The original methods were these. Within the assay, amplification of reference gene primers was used to estimate how many nucleated cells each sample contained. To quantify the absolute abundance of each unique TCRbeta CDR3 rearrangement, sequence reads were collapsed and filtered. For each sample, productive Simpson clonality was calculated as the square root of Simpson's diversity index over productive rearrangements. As stored in TCRdb, this immuneACCESS dataset retains in-frame rearrangements with V and J assigned. A fraction of the clones does not appear; measured against another copy, unresolved V genes explain less than half of the discrepancy, and the remainder lacks a known reason. For V, J and clone size, that table is used; D and trimming come from the DNA. The sample table contains about 250,000 clones; only one count was recorded for just over 85% of them. The ten largest account for around 1.5% of the sample.

About this clone: Its binding antigen is unknown. Base quality data are lacking; no much larger clone is found one base away.

This chain is built from TRBV6-5 and TRBJ2-2; TRBD2 is possibly the D segment (5 matching bases). The sample taken for sequencing was peripheral blood. The clonotype was recovered from a man older than 75 with acute or convalescent COVID-19. At the DNA level, the sequence is TGTGCCAGCAGTTACTCACTAGTAGCCGGGGAGCTGTTTTTT. It encodes CASSYSLVAGELFF.